The next 32 T cell receptor beta chains were all read from a single sample in a study of blood T cell repertoires in COVID-19. Clones were read by immunoSEQ multiplex PCR, and TCRdb kept only the in-frame ones, dropping some. The sample lists about 170,000 clones; around four fifths were seen once. Sequencing was performed on peripheral blood. Source of these receptors: a woman aged 70-85 years with COVID-19, enrolled during active disease.

The gene calls are TRBV27 and TRBJ1-6, with D hard to call. CDR3 size: 14 residues. V lost 3 bases and J lost 5, with 8 bases in between. The germline gives CDR1 MNHEY, CDR2 SMNVEV (reference sequence). DNA for the CDR3: TGTGCCAGCAGTTTCCCCGGGAATAATTCACCCCTCCACTTT. Its translation is CASSFPGNNSPLHF.

The J gene is TRBJ2-3, the V gene TRBV2; D might be TRBD2 (6 bases). Trimming removed 6 bases at V and 1 base at J, with 14 bases between. Germline CDR1 reads SNHLY; CDR2 reads FYNNEI. The CDR3 is 15 amino acids. CDR3 residues: CASRVSGLRTDTQYF. Written as DNA, the CDR3 is TGTGCCAGCAGGGTATCGGGACTCCGCACAGATACGCAGTATTTT.

The CDR3 sequence is CASSQHPLSGTGAGNTIYF. The CDR3 nucleotides read TGTGCCAGCAGCCAGCATCCCCTCTCCGGGACAGGGGCTGGAAACACCATATATTTT. V and J are TRBV7-2 and TRBJ1-3, with 10 bases matching TRBD1. Germline V gives CDR1 SGHTA, CDR2 FQGNSA. CDR3 length: 19 residues. J lost 2 bases, V lost 5 bases, and 15 bases had no gene match.

This chain links TRBV2 with TRBJ2-1; a weak D match, TRBD1 (7 bases). Trimming cost V 5 bases and J 6 bases, with 8 bases left between them. The germline gives CDR1 SNHLY, CDR2 FYNNEI. CDR3 size: 12 residues. The CDR3 DNA sequence: TGTGCCAGCAGTCAGGGGGGCAATGAGCAGTTCTTC. Protein: CASSQGGNEQFF.

The V call is TRBV11-2, the J call TRBJ2-6, with a tentative D call TRBD1 (5 bases). Trimming removed 1 base from V and 1 base from J, with 17 bases in between. The CDR3 extends over 19 amino acids. Germline V gene lookup returns CDR1 SGHAT and CDR2 FQNNGV. CDR3 bases: TGTGCCAGCAGCTTAGTTGGCAGGGAATCTGGGTCTGGGGCCAACGTCCTGACTTTC. Its translation: CASSLVGRESGSGANVLTF.

J is TRBJ1-2 and V is TRBV29-1; D uncertain. With 3 bases removed from V and 8 bases from J, the gap between germline ends came to 13 bases. The CDR3 has 12 amino acids. Per germline, CDR1 SQVTM and CDR2 ANQGSEA. The CDR3 DNA follows: TGCAGCGTTGAGTCAGGAGGGCAAGGCTACACCTTC. Translating it yields CSVESGGQGYTF.

The V gene is TRBV28, the J gene TRBJ2-1, with 10 bases matching TRBD2. Germline V gene lookup returns CDR1 MDHEN and CDR2 SYDVKM. With V trimmed by 4 bases and J by 7 bases, 16 bases remained unmatched. This CDR3 spans 18 amino acids. The CDR3 bases are TGTGCCAGCAGTTCTGCCTGGACTAGCGGTCCCTCTAGGAATGAGCAGTTCTTC. It is translated as CASSSAWTSGPSRNEQFF.

The J gene is TRBJ1-5, the V gene TRBV28; no definite D call. The CDR3 is made up of 14 amino acids. Germline CDR1 and CDR2: MDHEN and SYDVKM. V lost 2 bases to trimming and J lost 5 bases, with 10 bases between them. The CDR3 region is CASSLTAGHQPQHF. The CDR3 DNA follows: TGTGCCAGCAGTTTAACGGCAGGCCATCAGCCCCAGCATTTT.

The count of this clone is one. CDR3 in amino acids: CASSEARGGRNEQFF. The CDR3 DNA sequence: TGTGCCAGCAGTGAAGCCCGCGGAGGGCGGAATGAGCAGTTCTTC. The rearrangement joins TRBV6-1 to TRBJ2-1, with D perhaps matching TRBD2 (6 bases). Germline V gene lookup returns CDR1 MNHNS and CDR2 SASEGT. This CDR3 is built from 15 residues. Trimming stripped 0 bases from V and 7 bases from J, with 13 bases between.

The gene calls are TRBV11-2 and TRBJ2-3; D gene ambiguous. Between the trimmed V and J ends, which lost 0 bases and 4 bases, there was a span of 2 bases. Germline-derived CDR1 and CDR2 are SGHAT and FQNNGV. The CDR3 runs to 12 residues. DNA for the CDR3: TGTGCCAGCAGCTTAGACTCAGATACGCAGTATTTT. It yields the protein CASSLDSDTQYF.

The chain joins TRBV30 to TRBJ2-3; maybe TRBD2 (7 bases). Germline lookup yields CDR1 GTSNPN and CDR2 SVGIG (reference sequence). The CDR3 runs 14 residues. Trimming cost V 0 bases and J 5 bases, with 12 bases left between them. The CDR3 coding sequence is TGTGCCTGGAGTGTGGGGGGGCTTGTAGATACGCAGTATTTT. Translating it yields CAWSVGGLVDTQYF.

The genes are TRBV18 and TRBJ1-2, with 9 bases fitting TRBD1. Germline CDR1 and CDR2: KGHSH and LQKENI. V trimming: 5 bases; J trimming: 6 bases; junction bases outside the gene matches: 19. This CDR3 is built from 18 residues. As DNA, the CDR3 is TGTGCCAGCTCATCGCAAACGCCGGGACAGGGTGCTATGGATGGCTACACCTTC. It yields the protein CASSSQTPGQGAMDGYTF. The full variable domain, its missing parts supplied by reference TRBV18 and TRBJ1-2, is NAGVMQNPRHLVRRRGQEARLRCSPMKGHSHVYWYRQLPEEGLKFMVYLQKENIIDESGMPKERFSAEFPKEGPSILRIQQVVRGDSAAYFCASSSQTPGQGAMDGYTFGSGTRLTVV.

This sequence joins TRBV6-5 and TRBJ2-3; TRBD1 aligns across 7 bases. The ends lost 10 bases at V and 4 bases at J; junction bases unmatched: 5. The CDR3 is 12 amino acids. Germline V gene data show CDR1 as MNHEY and CDR2 as SVGAGI. The CDR3 coding sequence is TGTGCCACTCAAACAGGGGCAGATACGCAGTATTTT. Its protein product is CATQTGADTQYF.

This sequence joins TRBV5-4 and TRBJ1-1; D perhaps matches TRBD1 (5 bases). Trimming removed 4 bases at V and 6 bases at J, with 19 bases between. The germline CDR1 and CDR2 sequences are SGHNT and YYREEE (reference sequence). This CDR3 comprises 15 residues. CDR3 residues: CASSPGVGRDPEAFF. CDR3 sequence (DNA): TGTGCCAGCAGCCCGGGAGTTGGAAGGGACCCTGAAGCTTTCTTT.

This clone was observed many times. V usage is TRBV21-1 and J usage is TRBJ2-7; no check of the table's D call, TRBD1, against the DNA was made. TRBV21-1 is deemed a pseudogene. The CDR3 is made up of 15 amino acids. The CDR3 sequence is CASSTHAPTGNEQYV. Written as DNA, the CDR3 is TGTGCCAGCAGCACACATGCCCCTACAGGGAACGAGCAGTACGTC.

CDR3 coding DNA: TGTGCCAGCTCACCAATAAAGTCCACCGTACAACAAGAGACCCAGTACTTC. This codes for CASSPIKSTVQQETQYF. The V gene is TRBV18, the J gene TRBJ2-5; D unclear. The CDR3 totals 17 residues. Germline V gene sequence: CDR1 KGHSH, CDR2 LQKENI. The V gene lost 2 bases and the J gene lost 2 bases, with 18 bases spanning the gap.

Concerning this clone itself: Germline and junction disagree at one end, which may indicate a read error. The chain recombines TRBV5-1 with TRBJ2-1; D is undetermined. This CDR3 is 15 amino acids long. Germline lookup yields CDR1 SGHRS and CDR2 YFSETQ. CDR3 bases: TGCGCCAGCAGTTTGGGCGGCAGCGAATACAATGAGCAGTTCTTC. It specifies CASSLGGSEYNEQFF.

The J gene is TRBJ2-3, the V gene TRBV9; D might be TRBD2 (6 bases). The CDR3 runs 16 residues. V gave up 0 bases and J gave up 0 bases, with 11 bases separating them. CDR1 SGDLS and CDR2 YYNGEE come from the germline V gene. DNA for the CDR3: TGTGCCAGCAGCGTAGAGGCGGGGCCAAGCACAGATACGCAGTATTTT. Its translation is CASSVEAGPSTDTQYF. Looking up the rest from reference TRBV9 and TRBJ2-3 gives the full variable domain: DSGVTQTPKHLITATGQRVTLRCSPRSGDLSVYWYQQSLDQGLQFLIQYYNGEERAKGNILERFSAQQFPDLHSELNLSSLELGDSALYFCASSVEAGPSTDTQYFGPGTRLTVL.

The chain is built from TRBV2 and TRBJ2-6; TRBD1 aligns across 11 bases. Germline trimming cut 6 bases from V and 1 base from J; bases unmatched to any gene: 8. The CDR3 is 18 amino acids. Germline V gene sequence: CDR1 SNHLY, CDR2 FYNNEI. CDR3 DNA: TGTGCCAGCAGGGACCGGACAGGGGGCGGGTCTGGGGCCAACGTCCTGACTTTC. Amino acid sequence: CASRDRTGGGSGANVLTF.

This clone was observed a handful of times. The chain is built from TRBV5-1 and TRBJ1-1, with a possible D match to TRBD1 (5 bases). Germline-derived CDR1 and CDR2 are SGHRS and YFSETQ. CDR3 length equals 14 residues. V lost 4 bases and J lost 2, with 12 bases in between. The CDR3 spells CASSLATANTEAFF. The DNA for the CDR3 is TGCGCCAGCAGCCTAGCGACAGCTAACACTGAAGCTTTCTTT.

This clone was observed a few times. The J gene is TRBJ2-7, the V gene TRBV19; D gene ambiguous. This CDR3 region has 13 residues. Trimming removed 5 bases from V and 5 bases from J, with 13 bases in between. Germline V lookup: CDR1 LNHDA, CDR2 SQIVND (reference sequence). The CDR3 spells CASSFSRTNEQYF. Written as DNA, the CDR3 is TGTGCCAGTAGTTTCAGTCGAACCAACGAGCAGTACTTC. The full variable domain, completed using reference TRBV19 and TRBJ2-7, is DGGITQSPKYLFRKEGQNVTLSCEQNLNHDAMYWYRQDPGQGLRLIYYSQIVNDFQKGDIAEGYSVSREKKESFPLTVTSAQKNPTAFYLCASSFSRTNEQYFGPGTRLTVT.

For the CDR3, the DNA is TGTGCCAGCAGTCTTGGCGGGGGGTCGGGGGAGCTGTTTTTT. Protein: CASSLGGGSGELFF. This sequence joins TRBV25-1 and TRBJ2-2; 8 bases are a match to TRBD2. The CDR3 runs to 14 residues. CDR1 is MGHDK, CDR2 SYGVNS, per germline. Losses at the gene ends were 5 bases for V and 8 bases for J; bases not matched to a gene: 7.

V and J are TRBV25-1 and TRBJ1-6; no firm D call. This CDR3 region has 17 residues. The V gene lost 0 bases and the J gene lost 0 bases, with 9 bases spanning the gap. Germline CDR1 reads MGHDK; CDR2 reads SYGVNS. The CDR3 bases are TGTGCCAGCAGTGAATATGGAAGGAGCTCCTATAATTCACCCCTCCACTTT. Protein sequence: CASSEYGRSSYNSPLHF.

This chain links TRBV10-3 with TRBJ1-3, with no clear D. V was trimmed by 7 bases and J by 0 bases, leaving 7 bases between them. CDR3 length: 13 residues. CDR1 is ENHRY and CDR2 is SYGVKD in the germline V gene. The CDR3 region is CAIMSLSGNTIYF. CDR3 nucleotides: TGTGCCATCATGAGCCTCTCTGGAAACACCATATATTTT.

V usage is TRBV5-1 and J usage is TRBJ1-3, with TRBD1 matching 12 bases. This CDR3 has 15 residues. Germline CDR1 reads SGHRS; CDR2 reads YFSETQ. J gave up 2 bases and V 4 bases, and 1 base lay outside the gene matches. The CDR3 DNA follows: TGCGCCAGCAGCCGGGACAGGGGGCCTGGAAACACCATATATTTT. This translates into CASSRDRGPGNTIYF.

The gene calls are TRBV18 and TRBJ2-2, with 9 bases matching TRBD1. This CDR3 region has 18 residues. Per germline, CDR1 KGHSH and CDR2 LQKENI. The V and J ends lost 3 bases and 3 bases, in that order; junction bases with no gene match: 11. The CDR3: CASSPRPGTGSDTGELFF. The CDR3, as DNA: TGTGCCAGCTCACCTCGTCCCGGGACAGGGTCGGACACCGGGGAGCTGTTTTTT.

The V gene is TRBV7-9, the J gene TRBJ2-4; 7 bases agree with TRBD2. CDR3 length: 17 amino acids. The V segment lost 2 bases and the J segment 0 bases; nucleotides outside the gene matches: 7. Looked up from germline, CDR1 is SEHNR and CDR2 is FQNEAQ (reference sequence). The CDR3 reads CASSLLAGTIAKNIQYF. CDR3 coding DNA: TGTGCCAGCAGCTTATTAGCGGGTACTATAGCCAAAAACATTCAGTACTTC.

The V gene is TRBV18, the J gene TRBJ2-7; TRBD1 matches at 9 bases. The V segment lost 6 bases and the J segment 4 bases; nucleotides outside the gene matches: 7. The V gene's germline CDR1 is KGHSH and CDR2 LQKENI. The CDR3 totals 14 residues. The CDR3 sequence: CASSRDRETYEQYF. The CDR3 region has the DNA TGTGCCAGCTCCCGGGACAGGGAAACGTACGAGCAGTACTTC.

The chain recombines TRBV28 with TRBJ2-7, with D perhaps matching TRBD2 (6 bases). Germline CDR1 reads MDHEN; CDR2 reads SYDVKM. The CDR3 totals 14 residues. V dropped 5 bases and J dropped 0 bases, with 11 bases sitting between them. CDR3 nucleotides: TGTGCCAGCAGTCCCCCCGGGAGCTCCTACGAGCAGTACTTC. Translation gives CASSPPGSSYEQYF.

This clone was observed a handful of times. The V and J genes are TRBV19 and TRBJ1-1; D may be TRBD1 (6 bases). This CDR3 comprises 14 residues. Trimming cost V 4 bases and J 4 bases, with 13 bases left between them. Germline assignment: CDR1 LNHDA and CDR2 SQIVND (reference sequence). CDR3 DNA sequence: TGTGCCAGTAGTACGGACAGTGCGGCCACTGAAGCTTTCTTT. Translation: CASSTDSAATEAFF. Full variable domain (remainder filled in from reference TRBV19 and TRBJ1-1): DGGITQSPKYLFRKEGQNVTLSCEQNLNHDAMYWYRQDPGQGLRLIYYSQIVNDFQKGDIAEGYSVSREKKESFPLTVTSAQKNPTAFYLCASSTDSAATEAFFGQGTRLTVV.

The chain uses TRBV18 and TRBJ2-5, with a possible D match to TRBD1 (6 bases). This CDR3 has 14 residues. V gave up 5 bases and J gave up 4 bases, with 14 bases separating them. The V gene's germline CDR1 is KGHSH and CDR2 LQKENI. CDR3 protein: CASSFKGERETQYF. DNA for the CDR3: TGTGCCAGCTCATTCAAGGGGGAGCGAGAGACCCAGTACTTC.

This chain links TRBV19 with TRBJ1-2; maybe TRBD1 (5 bases). V lost 0 bases, J lost 1 base, and 18 bases lay in between. The CDR3 is 18 residues long. In germline, CDR1 is LNHDA, CDR2 SQIVND (reference sequence). This CDR3 reads CASSIDQGSISFNYGYTF. CDR3 in DNA: TGTGCCAGTAGTATAGATCAGGGCAGCATAAGCTTTAACTATGGCTACACCTTC.